This is a list of T cell receptor beta chains from one sample in a study of blood T cell repertoires in COVID-19. The assay was immunoSEQ multiplex PCR, and TCRdb's table has in-frame clones only and misses some. The data contain 50,000 to 70,000 clones, around 83% of them singletons. The sample was peripheral blood. Receptors were obtained from a woman aged 55-69 years with acute or convalescent COVID-19. Each CDR3 is given with its conserved first and last residue. Fields, in order: J gene, V gene, clone size, CDR3 protein. Only some rows state a clone size, as once, few, many or a class for expanded clones.

TRBJ2-7 TRBV5-1 NA CASSQGDYEQYF
TRBJ2-5 TRBV4-2 NA CASSQEGTGKETQYF
TRBJ1-6 TRBV10-3 NA CAISAQDPYNSPLHF
TRBJ2-5 TRBV7-2 NA CASSLGLAGGTQYF
TRBJ2-7 TRBV7-9 NA CASSWTGDDYEQYF
TRBJ1-5 TRBV10-3 NA CAISESLGHSNQPQHF
TRBJ1-1 TRBV11-2 few CASSPNRGNTEAFF
TRBJ1-1 TRBV20-1 NA CSASSGHEAFF
TRBJ2-1 TRBV9 once CASSVDIEQFF
TRBJ2-5 TRBV12-3/TRBV12-4 NA CASSLRRRETQYF
TRBJ2-5 TRBV14 once CASSPIQARQETQYF
TRBJ1-3 TRBV9 once CASSVAPGQSSGNTIYF
TRBJ1-1 TRBV19 NA CASSIGANTEAFF
TRBJ2-3 TRBV24-1 few CATSVAVASTDTQYF
TRBJ1-5 TRBV7-8 NA CASSFTDSNQPQHF
TRBJ1-5 TRBV6-1 NA CASSATYRGGTYSNQPQHF
TRBJ1-2 TRBV4-2 NA CASSQEGGARYGYTF
TRBJ1-5 TRBV30 NA CAWSVQDNQPQHF
TRBJ2-1 TRBV9 NA CASSVGPINEQFF
TRBJ1-2 TRBV18 NA CASSPGTGTNYGYTF
TRBJ1-1 TRBV4-2 once CASSHPPGSTEAFF
TRBJ1-2 TRBV2 NA CASSKLGGTDGYTF
TRBJ1-1 TRBV3-1/TRBV3-2 NA CASSSSDREAFF
TRBJ2-5 TRBV10-1 few CASSEGQGRQETQYF
TRBJ2-1 TRBV19 NA CASGLAVPTGEQFF
TRBJ1-1 TRBV25-1 NA CASSEASGTWNTEAFF
TRBJ1-6 TRBV7-2 NA CASSLVPRKYSPLHF
TRBJ2-4 TRBV19 NA CASSTPPRREAKNIQYF
TRBJ2-5 TRBV1 NA CTSSQVKELAGQETQYF
TRBJ2-5 TRBV7-3 NA CASSPLGRGQETQYF
TRBJ2-7 TRBV5-6 NA CASSLGTGTGVDEQYF
TRBJ1-2 TRBV5-4 NA CASSLGTSNYGYTF
TRBJ1-2 TRBV6-1 NA CASSEEAIPGYGYTF
TRBJ2-3 TRBV7-3 once CASSFRGGDDTQYF
TRBJ2-7 TRBV6-5 NA CAGGDRDHEQYF
TRBJ2-4 TRBV3-1/TRBV3-2 NA CASSPTSLAKNIQYF
TRBJ1-2 TRBV19 NA CASSLRTGGSLRNYGYTF
TRBJ2-5 TRBV11-2 NA CASSLERETQYF
TRBJ1-5 TRBV5-6 NA CASSLRGINQPQHF
TRBJ1-5 TRBV2 NA CASGTGDLGNQPQHF
TRBJ2-1 TRBV19 NA CASSIRGYGTLSPEQFF
TRBJ1-6 TRBV6-1 few CASSEGPQGSSPLHF
TRBJ1-1 TRBV5-1 once CASSLDGQGTEAFF
TRBJ1-2 TRBV12-3/TRBV12-4 NA CASSLGGTGFF
TRBJ2-3 TRBV10-1 NA CASSERRSTDTQYF
TRBJ2-1 TRBV24-1 NA CATSDPGTHNEQFF
TRBJ1-2 TRBV27 NA CASSSPGLLGGYTF
TRBJ2-1 TRBV21-1 NA CASRRTYNEQFF
TRBJ1-6 TRBV5-8 NA CASSFEYDSPLHF